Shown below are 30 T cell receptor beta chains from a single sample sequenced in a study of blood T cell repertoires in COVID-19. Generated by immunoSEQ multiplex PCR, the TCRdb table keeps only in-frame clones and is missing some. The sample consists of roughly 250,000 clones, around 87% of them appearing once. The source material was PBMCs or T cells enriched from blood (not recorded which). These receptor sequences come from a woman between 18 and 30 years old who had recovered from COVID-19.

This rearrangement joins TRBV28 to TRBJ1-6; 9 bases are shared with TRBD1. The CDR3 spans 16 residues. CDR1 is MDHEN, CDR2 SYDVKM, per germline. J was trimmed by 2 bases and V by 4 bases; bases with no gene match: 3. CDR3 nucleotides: TGTGCCAGCAGTTCCGGGACAGGGACCTATAATTCACCCCTCCACTTT. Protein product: CASSSGTGTYNSPLHF.

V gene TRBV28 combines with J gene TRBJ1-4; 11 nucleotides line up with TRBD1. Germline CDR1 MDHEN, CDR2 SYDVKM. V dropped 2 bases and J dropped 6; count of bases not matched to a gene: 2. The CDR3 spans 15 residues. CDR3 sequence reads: CASSLGGQGDEKLFF. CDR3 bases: TGTGCCAGCAGTTTAGGGGGACAGGGGGATGAAAAACTGTTTTTT.

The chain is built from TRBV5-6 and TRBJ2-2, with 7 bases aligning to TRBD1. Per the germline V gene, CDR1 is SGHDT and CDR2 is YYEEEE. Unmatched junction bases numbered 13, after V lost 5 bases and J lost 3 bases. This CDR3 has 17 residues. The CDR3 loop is CASSYRRTGRYTGELFF. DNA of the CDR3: TGTGCCAGCAGTTATCGACGGACAGGCAGGTACACCGGGGAGCTGTTTTTT.

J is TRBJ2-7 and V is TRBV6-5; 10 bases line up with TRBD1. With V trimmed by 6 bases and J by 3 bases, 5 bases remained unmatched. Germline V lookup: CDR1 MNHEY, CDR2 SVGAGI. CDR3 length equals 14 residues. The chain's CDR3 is CASRIGQGDYEQYF. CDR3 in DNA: TGTGCCAGCAGGATCGGACAGGGGGACTACGAGCAGTACTTC.

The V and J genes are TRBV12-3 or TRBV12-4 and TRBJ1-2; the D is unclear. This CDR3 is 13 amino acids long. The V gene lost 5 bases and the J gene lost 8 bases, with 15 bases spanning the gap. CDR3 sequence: CASSELGFSGYTF. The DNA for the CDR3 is TGTGCCAGCAGTGAACTAGGGTTTAGCGGCTACACCTTC.

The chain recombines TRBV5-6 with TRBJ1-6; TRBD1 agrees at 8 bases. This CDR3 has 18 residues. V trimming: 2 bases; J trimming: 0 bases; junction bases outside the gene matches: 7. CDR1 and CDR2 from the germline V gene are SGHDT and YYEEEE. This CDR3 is CASSFGDRSSSYNSPLHF. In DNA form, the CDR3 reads TGTGCCAGCAGCTTTGGGGACAGGTCCAGCTCCTATAATTCACCCCTCCACTTT. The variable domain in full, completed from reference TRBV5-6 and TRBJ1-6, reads DAGVTQSPTHLIKTRGQQVTLRCSPKSGHDTVSWYQQALGQGPQFIFQYYEEEERQRGNFPDRFSGHQFPNYSSELNVNALLLGDSALYLCASSFGDRSSSYNSPLHFGNGTRLTVT.

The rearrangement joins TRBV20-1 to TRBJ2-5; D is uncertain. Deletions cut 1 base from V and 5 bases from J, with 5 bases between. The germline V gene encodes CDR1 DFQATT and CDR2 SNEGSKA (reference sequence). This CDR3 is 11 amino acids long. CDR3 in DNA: TGCAGTGCTAGAGGCGTTGAGACCCAGTACTTC. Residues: CSARGVETQYF.

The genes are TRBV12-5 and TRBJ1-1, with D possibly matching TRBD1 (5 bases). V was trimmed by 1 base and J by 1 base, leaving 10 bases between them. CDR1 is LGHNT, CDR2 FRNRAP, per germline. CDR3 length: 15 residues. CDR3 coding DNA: TGTGCTAGTGGTTTGGAGCCGGGGGGGAACACTGAAGCTTTCTTT. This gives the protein CASGLEPGGNTEAFF.

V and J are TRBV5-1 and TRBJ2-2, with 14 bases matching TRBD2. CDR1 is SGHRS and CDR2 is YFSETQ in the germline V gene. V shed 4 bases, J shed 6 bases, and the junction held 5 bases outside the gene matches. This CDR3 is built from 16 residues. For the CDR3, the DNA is TGCGCCAGCAGCGTGACTAGCGGGGGGGCCTCCGGGGAGCTGTTTTTT. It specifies CASSVTSGGASGELFF.

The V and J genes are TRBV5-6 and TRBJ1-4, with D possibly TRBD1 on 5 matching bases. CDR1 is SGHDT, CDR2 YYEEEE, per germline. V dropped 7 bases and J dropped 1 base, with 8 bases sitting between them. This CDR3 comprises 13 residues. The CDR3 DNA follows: TGTGCCAGCGGGCAGGGAACTAATGAAAAACTGTTTTTT. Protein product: CASGQGTNEKLFF.

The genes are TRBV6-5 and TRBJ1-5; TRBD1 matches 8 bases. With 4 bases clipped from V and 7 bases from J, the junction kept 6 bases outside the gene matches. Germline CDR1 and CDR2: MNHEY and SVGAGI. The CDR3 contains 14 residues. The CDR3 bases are TGTGCCAGCAGTTCAAGACAGGGGTACCAGCCCCAGCATTTT. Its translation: CASSSRQGYQPQHF.

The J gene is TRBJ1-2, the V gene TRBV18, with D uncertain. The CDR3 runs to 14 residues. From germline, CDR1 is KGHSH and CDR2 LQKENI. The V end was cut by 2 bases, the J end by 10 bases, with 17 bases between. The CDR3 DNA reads TGTGCCAGCTCACCAGTAGCCGGGAATATCTTCTACACCTTC. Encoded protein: CASSPVAGNIFYTF.

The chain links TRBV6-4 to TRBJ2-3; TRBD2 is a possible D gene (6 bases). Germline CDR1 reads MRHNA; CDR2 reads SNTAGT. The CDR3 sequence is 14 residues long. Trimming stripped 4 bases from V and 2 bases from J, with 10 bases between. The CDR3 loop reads CASSVGGATDTQYF. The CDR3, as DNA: TGTGCCAGCAGTGTGGGCGGGGCCACAGATACGCAGTATTTT.

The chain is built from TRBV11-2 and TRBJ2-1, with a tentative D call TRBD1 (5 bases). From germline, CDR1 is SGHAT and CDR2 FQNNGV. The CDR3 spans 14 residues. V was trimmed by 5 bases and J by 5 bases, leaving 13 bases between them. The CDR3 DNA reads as TGTGCCAGCAGCCTTATGACAGAAAACAATGAGCAGTTCTTC. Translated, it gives CASSLMTENNEQFF.

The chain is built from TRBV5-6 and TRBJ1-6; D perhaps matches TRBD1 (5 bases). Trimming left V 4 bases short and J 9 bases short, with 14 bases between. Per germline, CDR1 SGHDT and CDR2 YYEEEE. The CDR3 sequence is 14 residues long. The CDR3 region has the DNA TGTGCCAGCAGCCTGGGCGGGGCTGGTTCACCCCTCCACTTT. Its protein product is CASSLGGAGSPLHF.

The CDR3 spells CASSLSFSGGENYGYTF. The CDR3 coding sequence is TGTGCCAGCAGTTTATCCTTCTCGGGGGGCGAGAACTATGGCTACACCTTC. The chain joins TRBV28 to TRBJ1-2; a possible D gene is TRBD1 (6 bases). Germline V gene sequence: CDR1 MDHEN, CDR2 SYDVKM. V was cut by 1 base and J by 2 bases, with 17 bases left in between. CDR3 size: 17 residues.

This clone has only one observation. Here the CDR3 reads CASSLVSGGYTF. The CDR3 region has the DNA TGTGCCAGCAGCTTAGTTTCGGGAGGCTACACCTTC. The chain joins TRBV7-8 to TRBJ1-2; D not certain. V was shortened by 1 base and J by 8 bases, with 8 bases between the two germline ends. The CDR3 consists of 12 residues. Germline V gene sequence: CDR1 SGHVS, CDR2 FQNEAQ. Based on the CDR3 plus reference TRBV7-8 and TRBJ1-2, the full variable domain is GAGVSQSPRYKVAKRGQDVALRCDPISGHVSLFWYQQALGQGPEFLTYFQNEAQLDKSGLPSDRFFAERPEGSVSTLKIQRTQQEDSAVYLCASSLVSGGYTFGSGTRLTVV.

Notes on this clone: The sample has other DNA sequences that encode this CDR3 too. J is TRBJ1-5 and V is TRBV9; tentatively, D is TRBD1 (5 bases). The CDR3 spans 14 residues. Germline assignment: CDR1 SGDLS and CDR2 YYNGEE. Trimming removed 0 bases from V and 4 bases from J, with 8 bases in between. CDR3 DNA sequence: TGTGCCAGCAGCGTAGGGCAGGGTAATCAGCCCCAGCATTTT. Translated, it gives CASSVGQGNQPQHF.

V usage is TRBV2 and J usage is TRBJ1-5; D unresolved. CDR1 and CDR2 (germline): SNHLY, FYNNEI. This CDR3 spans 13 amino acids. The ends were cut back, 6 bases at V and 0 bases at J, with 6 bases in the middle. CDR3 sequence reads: CASSRDSNQPQHF. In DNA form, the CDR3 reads TGTGCCAGCAGCCGAGATAGCAATCAGCCCCAGCATTTT.

The CDR3 DNA sequence: TGCAGCGTTGAAGAAAGGGGGGGAGAGGAAGCTTTCTTT. This gives the protein CSVEERGGEEAFF. This chain uses TRBV29-1 with TRBJ1-1; D is perhaps TRBD1 (6 bases). The CDR3 extends over 13 amino acids. Per germline, CDR1 SQVTM and CDR2 ANQGSEA. V gave up 0 bases and J gave up 8 bases, with 13 bases separating them.

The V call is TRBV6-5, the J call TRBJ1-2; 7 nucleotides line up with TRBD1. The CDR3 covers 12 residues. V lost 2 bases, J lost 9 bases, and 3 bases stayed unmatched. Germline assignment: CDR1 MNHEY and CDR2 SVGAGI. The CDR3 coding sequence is TGTGCCAGCAGTTACCGACAGGGCCGCTACACCTTC. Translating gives CASSYRQGRYTF.

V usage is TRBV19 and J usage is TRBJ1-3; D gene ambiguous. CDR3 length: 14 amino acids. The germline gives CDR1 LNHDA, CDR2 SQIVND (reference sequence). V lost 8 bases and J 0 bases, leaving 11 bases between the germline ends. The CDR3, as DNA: TGTGCCAGTCGTGGCGGCGGCTCTGGAAACACCATATATTTT. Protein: CASRGGGSGNTIYF.

CDR3 bases: TGCGCCAGCAGCCAAGAAGTCTCCGGGACAGGGCGTTCACCCCTCCACTTT. Protein: CASSQEVSGTGRSPLHF. This sequence joins TRBV4-1 and TRBJ1-6, with 9 nucleotides matching TRBD1. V shed 0 bases and J 9 bases; nucleotides not matched to a gene: 9. Germline values: CDR1 MGHRA, CDR2 YSYEKL. There are 17 residues in the CDR3.

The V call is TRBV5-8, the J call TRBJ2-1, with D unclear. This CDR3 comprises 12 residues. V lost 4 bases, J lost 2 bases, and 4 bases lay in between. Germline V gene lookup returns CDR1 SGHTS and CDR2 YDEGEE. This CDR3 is CASSDTYNEQFF. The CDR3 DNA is TGTGCCAGCAGCGACACCTACAATGAGCAGTTCTTC.

The CDR3 DNA is TGCGCCAGCGGACGCGGGACTAGCGGGGCCAACTACGGCACAGATACGCAGTATTTT. It is translated as CASGRGTSGANYGTDTQYF. The rearrangement links TRBV5-1 to TRBJ2-3; 13 positions match TRBD2. Germline V gene data show CDR1 as SGHRS and CDR2 as YFSETQ. V trimming: 7 bases; J trimming: 1 base; junction bases outside the gene matches: 15. The CDR3 contains 19 residues.

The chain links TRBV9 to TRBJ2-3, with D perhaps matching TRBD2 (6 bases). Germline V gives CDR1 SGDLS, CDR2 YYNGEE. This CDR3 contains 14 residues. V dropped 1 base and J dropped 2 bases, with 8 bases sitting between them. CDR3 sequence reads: CASSVTSLTDTQYF. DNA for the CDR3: TGTGCCAGCAGCGTAACTAGCCTCACAGATACGCAGTATTTT.

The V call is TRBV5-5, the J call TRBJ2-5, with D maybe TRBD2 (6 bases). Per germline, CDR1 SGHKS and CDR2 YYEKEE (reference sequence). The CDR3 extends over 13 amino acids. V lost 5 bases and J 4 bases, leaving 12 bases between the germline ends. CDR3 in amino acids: CASRPGVGETQYF. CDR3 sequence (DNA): TGTGCCAGCAGGCCGGGGGTTGGAGAGACCCAGTACTTC.

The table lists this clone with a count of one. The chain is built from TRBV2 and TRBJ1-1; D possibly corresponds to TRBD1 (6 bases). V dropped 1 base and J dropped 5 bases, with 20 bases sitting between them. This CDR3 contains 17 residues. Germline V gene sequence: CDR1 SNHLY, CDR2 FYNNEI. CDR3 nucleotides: TGTGCCAGCAGTGAAGTCCCCAACTGGGGGCAGGGGACTGAAGCTTTCTTT. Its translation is CASSEVPNWGQGTEAFF.

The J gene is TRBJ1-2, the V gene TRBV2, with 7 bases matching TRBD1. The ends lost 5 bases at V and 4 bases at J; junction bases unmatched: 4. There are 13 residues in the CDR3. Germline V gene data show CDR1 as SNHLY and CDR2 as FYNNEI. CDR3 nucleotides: TGTGCCAGCAGTCAAGACAGGGCCTATGGCTACACCTTC. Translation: CASSQDRAYGYTF.

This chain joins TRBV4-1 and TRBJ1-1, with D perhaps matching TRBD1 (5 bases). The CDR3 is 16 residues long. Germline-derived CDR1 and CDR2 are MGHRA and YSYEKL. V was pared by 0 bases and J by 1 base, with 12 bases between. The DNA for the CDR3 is TGCGCCAGCAGCCAAGATCTAGGAGGGGCGAACACTGAAGCTTTCTTT. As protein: CASSQDLGGANTEAFF.